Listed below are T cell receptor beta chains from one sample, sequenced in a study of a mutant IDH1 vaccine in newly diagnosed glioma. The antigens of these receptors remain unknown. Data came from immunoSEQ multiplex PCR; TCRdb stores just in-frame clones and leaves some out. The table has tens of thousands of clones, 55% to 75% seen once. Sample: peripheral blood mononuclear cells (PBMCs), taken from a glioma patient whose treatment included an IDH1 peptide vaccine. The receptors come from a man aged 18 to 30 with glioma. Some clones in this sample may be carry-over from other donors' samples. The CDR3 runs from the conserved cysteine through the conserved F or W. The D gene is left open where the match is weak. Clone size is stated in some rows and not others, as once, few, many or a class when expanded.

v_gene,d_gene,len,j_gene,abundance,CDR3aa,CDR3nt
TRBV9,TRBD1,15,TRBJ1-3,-,CASSAATGVGNTIYF,TGTGCCAGCAGCGCAGCAACAGGGGTTGGAAACACCATATATTTT
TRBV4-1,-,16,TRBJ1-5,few,CASSQAAGGGNQPQHF,TGCGCCAGCAGCCAAGCCGCGGGGGGAGGAAATCAGCCCCAGCATTTT
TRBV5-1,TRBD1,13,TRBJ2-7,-,CASSLGDRDEQYF,TGCGCCAGCAGCTTGGGGGACAGAGACGAGCAGTACTTC
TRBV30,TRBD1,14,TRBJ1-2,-,CAWSARQGRYGYTF,TGTGCCTGGAGTGCCCGACAGGGTAGATATGGCTACACCTTC
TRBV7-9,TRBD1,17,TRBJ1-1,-,CASSFRAGQGTNTEAFF,TGTGCCAGCAGCTTTCGGGCGGGACAGGGGACGAACACTGAAGCTTTCTTT
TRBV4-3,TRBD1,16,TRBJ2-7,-,CASSQEMRQGSYEQYF,TGCGCCAGCAGCCAAGAGATGAGACAGGGGTCCTACGAGCAGTACTTC
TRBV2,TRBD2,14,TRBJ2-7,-,CASRRTSGGYEQYF,TGTGCCAGCAGAAGGACTAGCGGGGGTTACGAGCAGTACTTC
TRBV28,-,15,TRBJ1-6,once,CASSPPTGRNSPLHF,TGTGCCAGCAGTCCCCCCACAGGGCGAAATTCACCCCTCCACTTT
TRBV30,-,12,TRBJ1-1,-,CAWGPGVYGAFF,TGTGCCTGGGGTCCCGGGGTGTATGGAGCTTTCTTT
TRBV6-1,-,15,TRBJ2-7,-,CASSLQDSGFYEQYF,TGTGCCAGCAGCCTACAGGATAGTGGGTTCTACGAGCAGTACTTC
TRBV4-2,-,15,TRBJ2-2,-,CASSQDQRNDGELFF,TGTGCCAGCAGCCAAGATCAGAGAAACGACGGGGAGCTGTTTTTT
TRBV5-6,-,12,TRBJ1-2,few,CASSPGGYGYTF,TGTGCCAGCAGCCCCGGTGGGTATGGCTACACCTTC
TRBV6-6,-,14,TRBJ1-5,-,CASSPTGGNQPQHF,TGTGCCAGCAGTCCGACAGGAGGCAATCAGCCCCAGCATTTT
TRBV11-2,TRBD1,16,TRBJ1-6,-,CASSARTGAYNSPLHF,TGTGCCAGCAGCGCCCGGACAGGGGCCTATAATTCACCCCTCCACTTT
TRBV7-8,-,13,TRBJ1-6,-,CASSSGTNSPLHF,TGTGCCAGCAGCTCGGGGACTAATTCACCCCTCCACTTT
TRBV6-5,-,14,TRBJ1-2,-,CASSYSSSNYGYTF,TGTGCCAGCAGTTACTCGAGTAGTAACTATGGCTACACCTTC
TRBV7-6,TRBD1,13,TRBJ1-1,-,CASSSNRGGEAFF,TGTGCCAGCAGCTCGAACAGGGGAGGTGAAGCTTTCTTT
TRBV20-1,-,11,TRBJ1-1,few,CSARDRAEAFF,TGCAGTGCTAGAGACAGGGCTGAAGCTTTCTTT
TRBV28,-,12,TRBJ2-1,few,CASSPPGGWEFF,TGTGCCAGCAGTCCCCCCGGAGGGTGGGAGTTCTTC
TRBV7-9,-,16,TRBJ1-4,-,CASSTTLQGTVEKLFF,TGTGCCAGCAGCACCACTCTACAGGGAACGGTTGAAAAACTGTTTTTT
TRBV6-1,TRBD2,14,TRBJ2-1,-,CASRLAGRNNEQFF,TGTGCCAGCAGGTTAGCGGGGCGCAACAATGAGCAGTTCTTC
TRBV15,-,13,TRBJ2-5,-,CATSRDPGETQYF,TGTGCCACCAGCAGAGATCCGGGGGAGACCCAGTACTTC
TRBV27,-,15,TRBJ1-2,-,CASSPSPRSHYGYTF,TGTGCCAGCAGCCCCTCCCCGAGGAGTCACTATGGCTACACCTTC
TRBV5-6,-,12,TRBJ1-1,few,CASSLLGTEAFF,TGTGCCAGCAGCTTGTTAGGGACTGAAGCTTTCTTT
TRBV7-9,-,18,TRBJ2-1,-,CASSSSRESGTRRNEQFF,TGTGCCAGCAGCTCCTCCAGGGAATCCGGGACGAGGAGAAATGAGCAGTTCTTC
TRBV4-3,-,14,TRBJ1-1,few,CASSQETGNTEAFF,TGCGCCAGCAGCCAAGAGACCGGGAACACTGAAGCTTTCTTT
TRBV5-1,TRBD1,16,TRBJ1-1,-,CASSLVGQAVRTEAFF,TGCGCCAGCAGCTTGGTAGGACAGGCCGTCCGCACTGAAGCTTTCTTT
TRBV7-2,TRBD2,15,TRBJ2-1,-,CASSLSRGGYNEQFF,TGTGCCAGCAGCTTAAGTCGGGGGGGCTACAATGAGCAGTTCTTC
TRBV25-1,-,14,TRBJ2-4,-,CASTQGWAADIQYF,TGTGCCAGCACACAGGGTTGGGCGGCGGACATTCAGTACTTC
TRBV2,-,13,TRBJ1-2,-,CASTRGWDYGYTF,TGTGCCAGCACGAGGGGATGGGACTATGGCTACACCTTC
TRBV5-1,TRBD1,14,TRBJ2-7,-,CASSGDRGIYEQYF,TGCGCCAGCAGCGGGGACAGGGGGATCTACGAGCAGTACTTC
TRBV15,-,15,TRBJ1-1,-,CATSRDGSSRTEAFF,TGTGCCACTAGCAGAGATGGGTCGAGCCGCACTGAAGCTTTCTTT
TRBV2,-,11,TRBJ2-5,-,CASSERETQYF,TGTGCCAGCAGCGAGCGGGAGACCCAGTACTTC
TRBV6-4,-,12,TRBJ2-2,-,CASSVAEGELFF,TGTGCCAGCAGTGTCGCAGAGGGGGAGCTGTTTTTT
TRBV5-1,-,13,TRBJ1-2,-,CASSLGSGYGYTF,TGCGCCAGCAGCTTGGGGTCGGGCTATGGCTACACCTTC
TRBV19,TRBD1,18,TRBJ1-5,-,CASSAKGSKGGGNQPQHF,TGTGCCAGTAGTGCCAAAGGGTCTAAAGGGGGCGGCAATCAGCCCCAGCATTTT
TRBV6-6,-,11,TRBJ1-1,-,CASSQSFEAFF,TGTGCCAGCAGTCAATCTTTTGAAGCTTTCTTT
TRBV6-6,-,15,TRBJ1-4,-,CASSYKRPAEEKLFF,TGTGCCAGCAGTTACAAGAGGCCAGCCGAGGAAAAACTGTTTTTT
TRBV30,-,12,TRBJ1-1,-,CAWSTGSTEAFF,TGTGCCTGGAGTACGGGAAGTACTGAAGCTTTCTTT
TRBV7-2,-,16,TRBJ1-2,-,CASSTKDPEPNYGYTF,TGTGCCAGCAGCACCAAAGACCCGGAACCCAACTATGGCTACACCTTC
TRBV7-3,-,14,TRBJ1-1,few,CASSLHMGDDRAFF,TGTGCCAGCAGCTTACACATGGGGGACGATAGAGCTTTCTTT
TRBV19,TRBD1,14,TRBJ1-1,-,CASTRQGTNTEAFF,TGTGCCAGTACCCGACAGGGGACGAACACTGAAGCTTTCTTT
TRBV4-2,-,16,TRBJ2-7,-,CASSQVLGSATYEQYF,TGTGCCAGCAGCCAAGTTTTGGGGTCGGCTACCTACGAGCAGTACTTC